The 18 T cell receptor beta chains listed next were all sequenced from one sample in a study of cytomegalovirus exposure and HLA in healthy donors. The PCR contained 60 Vbeta and 13 Jbeta primers. Produced via immunoSEQ multiplex PCR; TCRdb's table is partial and in-frame only. This table has hundreds of thousands of clones, about 80% appearing once. The sequencing input was PBMCs. These receptor sequences come from a woman aged 40 to 55 in good health and CMV-seronegative.

The rearrangement joins TRBV6-6 to TRBJ2-7; 9 bases line up with TRBD2. Trimming cost V 4 bases and J 6 bases; bases outside gene matches: 7. The CDR3 consists of 14 residues. Germline V gives CDR1 MNHNY, CDR2 SVGAGI (reference sequence). The CDR3 DNA sequence: TGTGCCAGCAGTTTTAGCGGGGGCGAGACCGAGCAGTACTTC. Translating it yields CASSFSGGETEQYF.

The chain has TRBV7-9 and TRBJ2-5, with D possibly matching TRBD2 (6 bases). Germline values: CDR1 SEHNR, CDR2 FQNEAQ (reference sequence). CDR3 length equals 13 residues. Trimming took off 7 bases at V and 2 bases at J, with 11 bases between the two ends. CDR3: CASISGGQETQYF. As DNA, the CDR3 is TGTGCCAGCATCTCCGGGGGTCAAGAGACCCAGTACTTC. The full variable domain, with the rest looked up from reference TRBV7-9 and TRBJ2-5, is DTGVSQNPRHKITKRGQNVTFRCDPISEHNRLYWYRQTLGQGPEFLTYFQNEAQLEKSRLLSDRFSAERPKGSFSTLEIQRTEQGDSAMYLCASISGGQETQYFGPGTRLLVL.

The chain has TRBV4-3 and TRBJ1-3; D gene unclear. From germline, CDR1 is LGHNA and CDR2 YSLEER. V dropped 0 bases and J dropped 0 bases, with 12 bases sitting between them. This CDR3 is built from 17 residues. For the CDR3, the DNA is TGCGCCAGCAGCCAAGATCGGGTCAGTATCTCTGGAAACACCATATATTTT. This encodes CASSQDRVSISGNTIYF.

The V call is TRBV5-1, the J call TRBJ1-6, with a weak D call TRBD1 (6 bases). The CDR3 has 14 residues. The ends were cut back, 4 bases at V and 9 bases at J, with 14 bases in the middle. Per germline, CDR1 SGHRS and CDR2 YFSETQ. In DNA, the CDR3 is TGCGCCAGCAGCCCACAGGGAGAAGGTTCACCCCTCCACTTT. It translates to CASSPQGEGSPLHF.

V gene TRBV4-1 combines with J gene TRBJ2-1; D is possibly TRBD2 (5 bases). Germline CDR1 is MGHRA and CDR2 is YSYEKL. Trimming left V 3 bases short and J 0 bases short, with 9 bases between. CDR3 length: 15 amino acids. CDR3 loop: CASSQDFSSYNEQFF. CDR3 DNA sequence: TGCGCCAGCAGCCAGGACTTTAGCTCCTACAATGAGCAGTTCTTC.

The rearrangement joins TRBV7-3 to TRBJ2-1, with TRBD1 matching over 7 bases. The junction had 6 bases not matched to a gene; V was cut back by 5 bases and J by 5 bases. Germline values: CDR1 SGHTA, CDR2 FQGTGA. The CDR3 totals 14 residues. CDR3 amino acids: CASSKEGQNNEQFF. CDR3 DNA: TGTGCCAGCAGCAAAGAGGGACAGAACAATGAGCAGTTCTTC.

The chain couples TRBV7-2 to TRBJ2-5, with TRBD2 matching over 9 bases. CDR3 length: 15 amino acids. Germline V gene lookup returns CDR1 SGHTA and CDR2 FQGNSA. With V trimmed by 3 bases and J by 4 bases, 6 bases remained unmatched. CDR3 sequence (DNA): TGTGCCAGCAGCTTCTCTAGCGGGGTGGGAGAGACCCAGTACTTC. Translation gives CASSFSSGVGETQYF.

V usage is TRBV5-1 and J usage is TRBJ2-7; the D gene is possibly TRBD2 (7 bases). CDR1 SGHRS and CDR2 YFSETQ come from the germline V gene. The CDR3 contains 16 residues. V shed 4 bases and J shed 3 bases, with 20 bases lying between them. The CDR3 here is CASSPTGAGAHYEQYF. The CDR3 DNA reads TGCGCCAGCAGCCCCACGGGGGCGGGGGCCCACTACGAGCAGTACTTC.

This chain uses TRBV18 with TRBJ1-2; 7 bases agree with TRBD1. Germline loops: CDR1 KGHSH, CDR2 LQKENI. V dropped 3 bases and J dropped 4; count of bases not matched to a gene: 8. The CDR3 sequence is 15 residues long. CDR3 region: CASSPRTGDSYGYTF. As DNA, the CDR3 is TGTGCCAGCTCACCCCGAACAGGGGATTCCTATGGCTACACCTTC.

The gene calls are TRBV7-3 and TRBJ2-3; 8 bases agree with TRBD2. CDR3 length: 15 amino acids. The J segment lost 3 bases and the V segment lost 3 bases, leaving 5 bases of the junction unmatched. CDR1 is SGHTA and CDR2 is FQGTGA in the germline V gene. CDR3 sequence: CASSFRAGVTDTQYF. CDR3 nucleotides: TGTGCCAGCAGCTTCAGAGCGGGGGTGACAGATACGCAGTATTTT.

The V and J genes are TRBV6-5 and TRBJ2-7; 14 positions match TRBD2. Germline lookup yields CDR1 MNHEY and CDR2 SVGAGI. This CDR3 has 15 amino acids. The ends lost 7 bases at V and 5 bases at J; junction bases unmatched: 7. The CDR3, as DNA: TGTGCCAGCACTGTGACTAGCGGGGGGGCGGACGAGCAGTACTTC. It specifies CASTVTSGGADEQYF.

The chain links TRBV2 to TRBJ1-4; TRBD1 aligns across 8 bases. The junction had 14 bases not matched to a gene; V was cut back by 11 bases and J by 0 bases. CDR3 length: 17 residues. Per the germline V gene, CDR1 is SNHLY and CDR2 is FYNNEI. The CDR3 region has the DNA TGTGCCGGACTCGACAGGGGTAGGAGGGCAACTAATGAAAAACTGTTTTTT. This translates into CAGLDRGRRATNEKLFF.

This chain connects TRBV28 to TRBJ2-3, with 7 nucleotides matching TRBD1. V shed 3 bases and J 4 bases; nucleotides not matched to a gene: 22. The CDR3 consists of 20 residues. Germline loops: CDR1 MDHEN, CDR2 SYDVKM. CDR3 sequence (DNA): TGTGCCAGCAGTTTTCCCCTCGACATTGACGACAGGGCACGCGCAGATACGCAGTATTTT. This codes for CASSFPLDIDDRARADTQYF.

The chain couples TRBV5-1 to TRBJ1-1; no firm D call. V dropped 0 bases and J dropped 0 bases, with 6 bases sitting between them. Germline V gene lookup returns CDR1 SGHRS and CDR2 YFSETQ. This CDR3 has 14 amino acids. The CDR3 region has the DNA TGCGCCAGCAGCTTGGACAGCCTGAACACTGAAGCTTTCTTT. This translates into CASSLDSLNTEAFF.

The rearrangement uses TRBV5-1 and TRBJ1-2, with a weak D call TRBD1 (6 bases). The CDR3 extends over 15 amino acids. In germline, CDR1 is SGHRS, CDR2 YFSETQ. V lost 4 bases and J 6 bases, leaving 19 bases between the germline ends. The CDR3 coding sequence is TGCGCCAGCAGCCAGGTAGTTGCAGGGGTAGATGGCTACACCTTC. The encoded protein is CASSQVVAGVDGYTF. The variable domain in full, completed from reference TRBV5-1 and TRBJ1-2, reads KAGVTQTPRYLIKTRGQQVTLSCSPISGHRSVSWYQQTPGQGLQFLFEYFSETQRNKGNFPGRFSGRQFSNSRSEMNVSTLELGDSALYLCASSQVVAGVDGYTFGSGTRLTVV.

This rearrangement joins TRBV27 to TRBJ1-2, with a weak D call TRBD1 (6 bases). Germline V gene sequence: CDR1 MNHEY, CDR2 SMNVEV (reference sequence). The CDR3 covers 15 residues. V lost 4 bases and J 5 bases, leaving 17 bases between the germline ends. The CDR3 sequence is CASSSIQGRGYGYTF. The CDR3 DNA sequence: TGTGCCAGCAGTTCTATACAGGGAAGGGGGTATGGCTACACCTTC.

The rearrangement links TRBV7-2 to TRBJ2-3; D perhaps matches TRBD1 (6 bases). Looked up from germline, CDR1 is SGHTA and CDR2 is FQGNSA. The CDR3 is 16 amino acids. The V and J ends lost 0 bases and 1 base respectively, with 11 bases between them. CDR3: CASSLAGGDRTDTQYF. Written as DNA, the CDR3 is TGTGCCAGCAGCTTAGCAGGGGGTGACCGCACAGATACGCAGTATTTT. Using reference TRBV7-2 and TRBJ2-3 for the parts outside the CDR3, the full variable domain is GAGVSQSPSNKVTEKGKDVELRCDPISGHTALYWYRQSLGQGLEFLIYFQGNSAPDKSGLPSDRFSAERTGGSVSTLTIQRTQQEDSAVYLCASSLAGGDRTDTQYFGPGTRLTVL.

With regard to this clone: At one end, the junction sequence differs from germline, possibly due to a read error. The chain uses TRBV5-1 and TRBJ2-1; maybe TRBD2 (5 bases). CDR3 length: 8 amino acids. Germline values: CDR1 SGHRS, CDR2 YFSETQ. CDR3 region: CARGGELF. For the CDR3, the DNA is TGCGCCAGAGGTGGGGAGCTCTTC. Using reference TRBV5-1 and TRBJ2-1 for the parts outside the CDR3, the full variable domain is KAGVTQTPRYLIKTRGQQVTLSCSPISGHRSVSWYQQTPGQGLQFLFEYFSETQRNKGNFPGRFSGRQFSNSRSEMNVSTLELGDSALYLCARGGELFGPGTRLTVL.